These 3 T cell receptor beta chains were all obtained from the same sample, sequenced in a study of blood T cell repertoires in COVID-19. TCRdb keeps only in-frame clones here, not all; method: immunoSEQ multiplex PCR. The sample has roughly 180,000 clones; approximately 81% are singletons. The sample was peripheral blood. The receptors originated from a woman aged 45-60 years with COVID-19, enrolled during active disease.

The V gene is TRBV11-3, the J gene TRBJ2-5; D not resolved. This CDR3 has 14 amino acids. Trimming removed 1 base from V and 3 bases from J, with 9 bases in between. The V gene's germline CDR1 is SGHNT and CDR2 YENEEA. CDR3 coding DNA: TGTGCCAGCAGCTTAGTTGGTGGAGAAGAGACCCAGTACTTC. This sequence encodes CASSLVGGEETQYF.

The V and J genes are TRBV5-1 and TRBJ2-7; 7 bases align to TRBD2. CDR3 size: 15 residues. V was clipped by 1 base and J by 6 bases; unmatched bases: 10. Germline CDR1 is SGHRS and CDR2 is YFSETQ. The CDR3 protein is CASSLFGEGVGEQYF. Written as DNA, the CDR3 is TGCGCCAGCAGCTTGTTTGGGGAGGGAGTGGGCGAGCAGTACTTC.

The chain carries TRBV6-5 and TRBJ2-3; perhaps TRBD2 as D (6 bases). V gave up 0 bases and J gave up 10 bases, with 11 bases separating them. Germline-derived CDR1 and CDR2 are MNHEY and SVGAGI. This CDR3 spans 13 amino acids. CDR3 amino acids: CASSYSWGVAQYF. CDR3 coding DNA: TGTGCCAGCAGTTACTCGTGGGGGGTAGCGCAGTATTTT.